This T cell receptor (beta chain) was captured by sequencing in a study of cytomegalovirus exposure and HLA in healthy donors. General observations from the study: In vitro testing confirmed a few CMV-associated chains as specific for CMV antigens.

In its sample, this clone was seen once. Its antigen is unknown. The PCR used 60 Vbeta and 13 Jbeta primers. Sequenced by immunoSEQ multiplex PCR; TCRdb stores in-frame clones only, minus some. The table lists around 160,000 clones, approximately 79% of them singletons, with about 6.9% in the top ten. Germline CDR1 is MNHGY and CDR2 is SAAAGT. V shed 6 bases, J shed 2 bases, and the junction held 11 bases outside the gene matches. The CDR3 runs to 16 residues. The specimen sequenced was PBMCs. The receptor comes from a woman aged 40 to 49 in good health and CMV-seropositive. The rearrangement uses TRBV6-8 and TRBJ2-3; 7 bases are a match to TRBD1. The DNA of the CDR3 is TGTGCCAGCAGAAATACCGACAGGGTACCCACAGATACGCAGTATTTT. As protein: CASRNTDRVPTDTQYF.